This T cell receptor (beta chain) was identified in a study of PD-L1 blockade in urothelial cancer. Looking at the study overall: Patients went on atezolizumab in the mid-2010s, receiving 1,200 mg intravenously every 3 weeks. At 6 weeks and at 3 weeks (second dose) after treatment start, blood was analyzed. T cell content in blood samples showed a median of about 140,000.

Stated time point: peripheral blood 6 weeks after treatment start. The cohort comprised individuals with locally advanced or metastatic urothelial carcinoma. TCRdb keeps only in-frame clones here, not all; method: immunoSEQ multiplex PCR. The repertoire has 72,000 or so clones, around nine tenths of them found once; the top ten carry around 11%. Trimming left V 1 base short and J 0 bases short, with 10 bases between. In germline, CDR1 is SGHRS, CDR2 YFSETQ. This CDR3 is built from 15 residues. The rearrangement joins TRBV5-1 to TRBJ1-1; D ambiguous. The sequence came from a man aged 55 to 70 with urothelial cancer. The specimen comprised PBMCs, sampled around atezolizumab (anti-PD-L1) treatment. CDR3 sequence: CASSLLQSMNTEAFF. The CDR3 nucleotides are TGCGCCAGCAGCTTGTTGCAGTCCATGAACACTGAAGCTTTCTTT.